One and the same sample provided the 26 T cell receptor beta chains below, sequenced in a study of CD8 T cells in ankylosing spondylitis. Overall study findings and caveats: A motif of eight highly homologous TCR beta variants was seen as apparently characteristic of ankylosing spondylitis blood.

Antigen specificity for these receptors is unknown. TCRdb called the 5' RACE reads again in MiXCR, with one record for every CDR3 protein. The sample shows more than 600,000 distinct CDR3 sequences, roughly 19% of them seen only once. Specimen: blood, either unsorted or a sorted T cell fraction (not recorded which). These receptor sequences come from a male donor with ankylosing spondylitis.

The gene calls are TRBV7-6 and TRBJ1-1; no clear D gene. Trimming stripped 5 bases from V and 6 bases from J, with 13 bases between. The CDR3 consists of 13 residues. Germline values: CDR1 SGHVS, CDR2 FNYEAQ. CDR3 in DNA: TGTGCCAGCAGCCCCCCTTTAGTCTCTGAAGCTTTCTTT. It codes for CASSPPLVSEAFF.

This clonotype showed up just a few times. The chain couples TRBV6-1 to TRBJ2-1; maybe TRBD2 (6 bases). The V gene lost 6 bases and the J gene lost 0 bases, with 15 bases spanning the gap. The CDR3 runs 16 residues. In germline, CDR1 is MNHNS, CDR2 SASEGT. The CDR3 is CASRSLAPSSYNEQFF. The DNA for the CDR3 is TGTGCCAGCAGGAGTCTAGCGCCCAGCTCCTACAATGAGCAGTTCTTC.

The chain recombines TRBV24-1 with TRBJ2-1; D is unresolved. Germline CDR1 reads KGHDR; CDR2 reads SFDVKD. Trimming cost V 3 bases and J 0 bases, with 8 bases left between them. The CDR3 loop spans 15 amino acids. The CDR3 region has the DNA TGTGCCACCAGTGATAGGTTGAGCTCCTACAATGAGCAGTTCTTC. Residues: CATSDRLSSYNEQFF.

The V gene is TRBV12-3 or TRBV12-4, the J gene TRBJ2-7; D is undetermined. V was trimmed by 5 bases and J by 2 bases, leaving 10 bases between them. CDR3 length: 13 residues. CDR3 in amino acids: CASSGNAAYEQYF. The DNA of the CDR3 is TGTGCCAGCAGTGGGAACGCAGCCTACGAGCAGTACTTC.

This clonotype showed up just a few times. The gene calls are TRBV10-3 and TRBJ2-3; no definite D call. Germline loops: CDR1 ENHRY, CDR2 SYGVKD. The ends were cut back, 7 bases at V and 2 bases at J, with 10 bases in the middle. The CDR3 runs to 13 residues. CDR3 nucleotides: TGTGCCATCACCTCTCAGTACACAGATACGCAGTATTTT. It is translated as CAITSQYTDTQYF.

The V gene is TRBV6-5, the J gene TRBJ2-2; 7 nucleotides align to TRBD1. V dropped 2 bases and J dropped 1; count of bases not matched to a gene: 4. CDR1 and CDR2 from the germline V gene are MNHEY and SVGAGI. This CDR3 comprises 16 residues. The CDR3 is CASSYKGQWNTGELFF. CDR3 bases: TGTGCCAGCAGTTACAAGGGACAGTGGAACACCGGGGAGCTGTTTTTT.

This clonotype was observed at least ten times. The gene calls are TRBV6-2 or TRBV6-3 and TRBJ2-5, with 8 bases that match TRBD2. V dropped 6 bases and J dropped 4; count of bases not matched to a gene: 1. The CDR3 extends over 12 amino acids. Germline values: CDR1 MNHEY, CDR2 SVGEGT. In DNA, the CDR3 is TGTGCCAGCAGCCGGGAGGGAGAGACCCAGTACTTC. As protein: CASSREGETQYF.

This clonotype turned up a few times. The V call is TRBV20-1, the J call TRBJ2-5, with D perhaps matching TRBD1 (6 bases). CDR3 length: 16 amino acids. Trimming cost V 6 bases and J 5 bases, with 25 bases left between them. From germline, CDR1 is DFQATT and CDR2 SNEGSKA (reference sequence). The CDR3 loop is CSARPHPVLRGETQYF. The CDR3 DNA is TGCAGTGCCCGACCCCACCCCGTTTTGAGGGGGGAGACCCAGTACTTC.

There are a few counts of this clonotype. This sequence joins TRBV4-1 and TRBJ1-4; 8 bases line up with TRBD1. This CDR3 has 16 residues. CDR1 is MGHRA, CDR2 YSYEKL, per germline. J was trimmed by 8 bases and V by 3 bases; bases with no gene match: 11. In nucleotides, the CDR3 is TGCGCCAGCAGCCAGCCCGACCAGGGGGCGCCGGAAAAACTGTTTTTT. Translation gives CASSQPDQGAPEKLFF.

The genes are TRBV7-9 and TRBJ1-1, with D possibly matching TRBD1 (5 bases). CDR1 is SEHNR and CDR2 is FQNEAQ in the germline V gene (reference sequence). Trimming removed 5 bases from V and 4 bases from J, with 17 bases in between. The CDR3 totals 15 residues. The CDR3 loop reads CASSNDGGMGTEAFF. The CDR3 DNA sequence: TGTGCCAGCAGCAACGACGGGGGAATGGGCACTGAAGCTTTCTTT.

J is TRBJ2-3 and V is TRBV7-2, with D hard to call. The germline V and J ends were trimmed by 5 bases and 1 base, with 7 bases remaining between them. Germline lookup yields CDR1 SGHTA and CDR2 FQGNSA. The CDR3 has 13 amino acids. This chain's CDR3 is CASSEFGTDTQYF. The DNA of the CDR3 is TGTGCCAGCAGCGAATTTGGCACAGATACGCAGTATTTT.

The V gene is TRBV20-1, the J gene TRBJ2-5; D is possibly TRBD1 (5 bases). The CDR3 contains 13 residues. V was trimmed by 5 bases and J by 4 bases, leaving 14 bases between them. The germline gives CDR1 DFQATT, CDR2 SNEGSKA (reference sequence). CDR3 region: CSASYRQLETQYF. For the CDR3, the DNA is TGCAGTGCTTCATATAGACAGCTAGAGACCCAGTACTTC.

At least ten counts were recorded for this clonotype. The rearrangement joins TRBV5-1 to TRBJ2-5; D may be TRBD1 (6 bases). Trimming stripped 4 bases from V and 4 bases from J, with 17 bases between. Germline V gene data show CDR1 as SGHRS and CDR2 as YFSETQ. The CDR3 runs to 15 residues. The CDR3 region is CASSALTGLVETQYF. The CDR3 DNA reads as TGCGCCAGCAGCGCCCTCACAGGGTTGGTAGAGACCCAGTACTTC.

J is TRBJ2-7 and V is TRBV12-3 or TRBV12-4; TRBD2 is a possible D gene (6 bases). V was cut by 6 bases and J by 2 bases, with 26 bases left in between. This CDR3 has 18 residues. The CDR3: CASRGGGQAFDQTYEQYF. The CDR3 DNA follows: TGTGCCAGCAGGGGAGGCGGGCAGGCCTTTGACCAAACCTACGAGCAGTACTTC.

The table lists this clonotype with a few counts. CDR3 protein: CASSHAGTDYNSPLHF. The CDR3 DNA is TGCGCCAGCAGCCACGCGGGGACAGACTATAATTCACCCCTCCACTTT. The V call is TRBV4-3, the J call TRBJ1-6; TRBD1 matches at 7 bases. CDR1 is LGHNA and CDR2 is YSLEER in the germline V gene. The CDR3 length is 16 residues. J gave up 3 bases and V 3 bases, and 5 bases lay outside the gene matches.

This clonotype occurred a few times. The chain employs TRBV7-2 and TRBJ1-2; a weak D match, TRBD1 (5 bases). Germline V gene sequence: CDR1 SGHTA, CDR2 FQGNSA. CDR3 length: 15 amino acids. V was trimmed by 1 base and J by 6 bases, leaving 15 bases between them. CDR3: CASSLGRQSAHGYTF. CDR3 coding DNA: TGTGCCAGCAGCTTAGGGAGACAGAGCGCACATGGCTACACCTTC.

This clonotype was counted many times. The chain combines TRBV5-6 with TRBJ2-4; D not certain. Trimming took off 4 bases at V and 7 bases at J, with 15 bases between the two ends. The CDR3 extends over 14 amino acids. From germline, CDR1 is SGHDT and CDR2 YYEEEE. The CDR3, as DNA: TGTGCCAGCAGCGTCTTAGACAACGCGAACATTCAGTACTTC. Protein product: CASSVLDNANIQYF.

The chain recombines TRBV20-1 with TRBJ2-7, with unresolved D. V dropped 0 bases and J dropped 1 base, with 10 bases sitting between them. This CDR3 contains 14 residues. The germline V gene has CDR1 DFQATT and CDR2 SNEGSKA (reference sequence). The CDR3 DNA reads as TGCAGTGCTAGAGATCTGGCACATTCCTACGAGCAGTACTTC. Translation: CSARDLAHSYEQYF.

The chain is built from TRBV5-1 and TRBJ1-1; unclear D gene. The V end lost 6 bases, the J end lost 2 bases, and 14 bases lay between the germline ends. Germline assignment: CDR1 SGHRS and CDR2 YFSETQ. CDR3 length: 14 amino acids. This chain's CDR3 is CASTSGRSNTEAFF. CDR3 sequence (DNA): TGCGCCAGCACGTCCGGCAGGAGTAACACTGAAGCTTTCTTT. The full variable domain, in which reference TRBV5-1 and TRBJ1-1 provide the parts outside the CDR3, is KAGVTQTPRYLIKTRGQQVTLSCSPISGHRSVSWYQQTPGQGLQFLFEYFSETQRNKGNFPGRFSGRQFSNSRSEMNVSTLELGDSALYLCASTSGRSNTEAFFGQGTRLTVV.

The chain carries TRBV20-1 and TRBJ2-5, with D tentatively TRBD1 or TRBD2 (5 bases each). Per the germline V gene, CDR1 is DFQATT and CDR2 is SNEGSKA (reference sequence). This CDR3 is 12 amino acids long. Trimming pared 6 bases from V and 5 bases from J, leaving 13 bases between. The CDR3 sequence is CSAREPLETQYF. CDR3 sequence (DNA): TGCAGTGCCAGGGAGCCGCTGGAGACCCAGTACTTC.

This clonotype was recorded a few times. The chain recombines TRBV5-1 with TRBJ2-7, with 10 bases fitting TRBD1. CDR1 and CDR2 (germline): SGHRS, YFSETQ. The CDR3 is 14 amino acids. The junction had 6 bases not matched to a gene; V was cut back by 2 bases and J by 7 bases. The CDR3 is CASSFETGGYEQYF. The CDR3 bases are TGCGCCAGCAGCTTTGAGACAGGGGGCTATGAGCAGTACTTC.

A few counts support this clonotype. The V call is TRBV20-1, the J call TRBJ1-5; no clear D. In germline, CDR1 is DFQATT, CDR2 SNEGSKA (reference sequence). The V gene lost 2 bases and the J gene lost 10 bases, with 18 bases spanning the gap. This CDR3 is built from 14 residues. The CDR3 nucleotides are TGCAGTGCTAGACCAGGTTCCCAATCTCGCCCCCAGCATTTT. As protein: CSARPGSQSRPQHF.

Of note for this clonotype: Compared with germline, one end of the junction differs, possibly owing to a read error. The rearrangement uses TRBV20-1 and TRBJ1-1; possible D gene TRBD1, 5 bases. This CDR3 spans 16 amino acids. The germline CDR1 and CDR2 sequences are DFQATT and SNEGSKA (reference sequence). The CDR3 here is CCARPPGRQRVTEAFF. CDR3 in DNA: TGCTGTGCTAGGCCCCCGGGACGGCAGAGGGTCACTGAAGCTTTCTTT.

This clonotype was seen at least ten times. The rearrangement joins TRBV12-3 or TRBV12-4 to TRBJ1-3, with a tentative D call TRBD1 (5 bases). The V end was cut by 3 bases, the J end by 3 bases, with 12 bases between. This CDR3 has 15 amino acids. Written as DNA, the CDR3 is TGTGCCAGCAGTTTGGAAGAGGGGCTTGGAAACACCATATATTTT. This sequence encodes CASSLEEGLGNTIYF.

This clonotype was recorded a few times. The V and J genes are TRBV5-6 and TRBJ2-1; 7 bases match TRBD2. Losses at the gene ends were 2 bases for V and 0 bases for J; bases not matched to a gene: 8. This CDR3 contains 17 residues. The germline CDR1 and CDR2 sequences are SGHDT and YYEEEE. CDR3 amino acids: CASSFIRGGSSYNEQFF. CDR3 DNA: TGTGCCAGCAGCTTCATCCGGGGCGGGAGCTCCTACAATGAGCAGTTCTTC.

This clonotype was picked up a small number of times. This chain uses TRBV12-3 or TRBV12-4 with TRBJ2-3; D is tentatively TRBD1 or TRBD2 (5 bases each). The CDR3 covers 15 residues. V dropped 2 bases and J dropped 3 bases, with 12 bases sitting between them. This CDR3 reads CASSLYRTQTDTQYF. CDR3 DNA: TGTGCCAGCAGTTTATACAGGACTCAGACAGATACGCAGTATTTT.